Reported below is one T cell receptor (beta chain). Its antigen is as yet unknown. This sample was taken from a study of cytomegalovirus exposure and HLA in healthy donors. Whole-study context: From donors who were HLA-typed, an early data release held about 85 million unique TCRs. General study points: A later analysis found common viral pathogens apparently linked to several of the most significant clusters. In a later analysis, most CMV-associated TCR beta chains appeared HLA-restricted.

Amplification used 60 Vbeta primers and 13 Jbeta primers. TCRdb's copy holds only in-frame clones and misses some; the assay was immunoSEQ multiplex PCR. The table has around 90,000 clones, around 77% seen once. CDR1 and CDR2 from the germline V gene are MNHEY and SMNVEV (reference sequence). J was trimmed by 6 bases and V by 5 bases; bases with no gene match: 3. The CDR3 is 13 amino acids. V usage is TRBV27 and J usage is TRBJ2-2; 7 nucleotides line up with TRBD1. The sequencing sample was made of PBMCs. The TCR originated in a man between 25 and 39 years old in good health and CMV-seronegative. The chain's CDR3 is CASSTGDAGELFF. The DNA of the CDR3 is TGTGCCAGCAGTACAGGGGACGCCGGGGAGCTGTTTTTT.